This TCR beta chain was obtained from a study of T cell changes during pregnancy in multiple sclerosis. The protocol was immunoSEQ multiplex PCR, while the TCRdb copy is restricted to in-frame clones and leaves out a portion. The sample carries roughly 20,000 clones, 85% to 90% recorded once. Germline CDR1 is MDHEN and CDR2 is SYDVKM. The V end lost 6 bases, the J end lost 6 bases, and 15 bases lay between the germline ends. CDR3 length: 14 amino acids. The sequencing used CD8+ T cells from peripheral blood mononuclear cells, collected in the third trimester of pregnancy. This chain links TRBV28 with TRBJ1-5; a possible D gene is TRBD1 (5 bases). The source is a female donor in good health, enrolled as a control in a pregnancy study. The CDR3 protein is CASSLRGDFQPQHF. Here the CDR3 DNA reads TGTGCCAGCAGCTTACGGGGGGATTTTCAGCCCCAGCATTTT.